Many counts were recorded for the clone carrying this T cell receptor beta chain. This specimen belongs to a study of low-dose radiotherapy and immunotherapy resistance in tumors. First-strand cDNA relied on TRAV- and TRBV-specific primers spanning alpha and beta chains. Over roughly 20 PCR cycles, TCRs were amplified from a constant-region primer and V-primer adapter. One entry per CDR3 protein, called by TCRdb with MiXCR from the reads. This sample yields 35,000 to 50,000 distinct CDR3 sequences, of which 20% are seen a single time; roughly 10% belongs to the top ten. There are 16 residues in the CDR3. The V gene's germline CDR1 is SGHNT and CDR2 YYREEE (reference sequence). With V trimmed by 2 bases and J by 4 bases, 11 bases remained unmatched. Time point: after trial treatment. Treatment of the sample: LDRT plus nivolumab, ipilimumab, low-dose cyclophosphamide and aspirin (RACIN trial).

The chain employs TRBV5-4 and TRBJ1-1; 7 nucleotides align to TRBD1. This clonotype was sampled from a female donor with ovarian cancer. The source was PBMCs, collected after low-dose radiotherapy plus immunotherapy. This CDR3 reads CASSFGAGAGGTEAFF. Here the CDR3 DNA reads TGTGCCAGCAGCTTTGGGGCAGGGGCAGGGGGCACTGAAGCTTTCTTT.